Below, 20 T cell receptor beta chains from the same sample are listed, as sequenced in a study of T cells in Graves' hyperthyroidism and ophthalmopathy. RNA transcripts yielded amplified TCR beta CDR3 regions. RT-PCR in the first round (using the HTBI primer set) targeted the TCR CDR3. TCRdb ran MiXCR on the multiplex PCR reads and lists one entry per CDR3 protein. The repertoire holds around 480,000 distinct CDR3 sequences, around an eighth seen once, with less than 20% in the top ten. Sequencing used blood. Receptors originate from a woman aged 18 to 35 with Graves' hyperthyroidism.

This clonotype turned up a few times. The chain uses TRBV9 and TRBJ1-1; D is uncertain. This CDR3 contains 13 residues. V shed 3 bases and J shed 1 base, with 7 bases lying between them. The germline V gene has CDR1 SGDLS and CDR2 YYNGEE. The CDR3 sequence is CASSGYTNTEAFF. For the CDR3, the DNA is TGTGCCAGCAGCGGGTACACGAACACTGAAGCTTTCTTT.

This clonotype occurred many times. The genes are TRBV6-1 and TRBJ1-2, with TRBD1 matching 7 bases. CDR1 is MNHNS, CDR2 SASEGT, per germline. The junction had 8 bases not matched to a gene; V was cut back by 5 bases and J by 2 bases. The CDR3 has 15 amino acids. The CDR3 is CASSYTLGQNYGYTF. CDR3 sequence (DNA): TGTGCCAGCAGTTACACCTTGGGACAGAACTATGGCTACACCTTC.

The sample holds many counts of this clonotype. The J gene is TRBJ2-1, the V gene TRBV12-3 or TRBV12-4, with D maybe TRBD2 (6 bases). Trimming cost V 3 bases and J 7 bases, with 16 bases left between them. CDR3 length: 15 amino acids. The CDR3 DNA is TGTGCCAGCAGTTTCCGGGACTTGAGAGGGAATGAGCAGTTCTTC. Protein: CASSFRDLRGNEQFF.

In the case of this clonotype: The junction differs from germline at one of its ends, possibly a read error. This sequence joins TRBV12-5 and TRBJ2-1; 14 bases agree with TRBD2. CDR3 length: 17 residues. Per germline, CDR1 LGHNT and CDR2 FRNRAP. DNA of the CDR3: TGTGCTAGTGGTTCGATAGTTCCGGGACTAGCGGGAGTGGGGGCCCTCTTC. The encoded protein is CASGSIVPGLAGVGALF.

This clonotype was seen repeatedly, ten times or more. The gene calls are TRBV12-3 or TRBV12-4 and TRBJ1-1; D call uncertain. The CDR3 is 13 residues long. V lost 5 bases and J 1 base, leaving 8 bases between the germline ends. This CDR3 reads CASSEQSNTEAFF. CDR3 bases: TGTGCCAGCAGTGAACAGTCGAACACTGAAGCTTTCTTT.

The sample holds a few counts of this clonotype. This chain uses TRBV30 with TRBJ2-5, with 13 positions matching TRBD2. The V and J ends lost 8 bases and 5 bases, in that order; junction bases with no gene match: 8. The CDR3 extends over 14 amino acids. Germline V gene data show CDR1 as GTSNPN and CDR2 as SVGIG (reference sequence). Here the CDR3 reads CARTGTSGTETQYF. DNA of the CDR3: TGTGCCCGCACCGGGACTAGCGGGACTGAGACCCAGTACTTC.

This clonotype has only a few counts. V gene TRBV5-1 combines with J gene TRBJ2-5; 7 bases line up with TRBD1. The germline gives CDR1 SGHRS, CDR2 YFSETQ. Trimming cost V 3 bases and J 5 bases; bases outside gene matches: 10. CDR3 length: 15 amino acids. DNA for the CDR3: TGCGCCAGCAGCTCCCAGACAGGGAATCAGGAGACCCAGTACTTC. Its translation: CASSSQTGNQETQYF.

This clonotype was picked up many times. The rearrangement joins TRBV7-2 to TRBJ1-1; possible D gene TRBD1, 5 bases. Germline V gives CDR1 SGHTA, CDR2 FQGNSA. This CDR3 contains 15 residues. V was cut by 3 bases and J by 3 bases, with 14 bases left in between. The CDR3: CASSFGAGLDTEAFF. CDR3 coding DNA: TGTGCCAGCAGCTTCGGGGCGGGCTTGGACACTGAAGCTTTCTTT. The full variable domain, with the rest looked up from reference TRBV7-2 and TRBJ1-1, is GAGVSQSPSNKVTEKGKDVELRCDPISGHTALYWYRQSLGQGLEFLIYFQGNSAPDKSGLPSDRFSAERTGGSVSTLTIQRTQQEDSAVYLCASSFGAGLDTEAFFGQGTRLTVV.

This clonotype has a count of ten or more. This chain connects TRBV12-3 or TRBV12-4 to TRBJ2-3, with 11 positions matching TRBD2. The ends lost 1 base at V and 0 bases at J; junction bases unmatched: 6. CDR3 length: 18 residues. CDR3 coding DNA: TGTGCCAGCAGTTTAGGGGGGACTAGCGGCCACAGCACAGATACGCAGTATTTT. This gives the protein CASSLGGTSGHSTDTQYF.

The sample holds one count of this clonotype. This CDR3 reads CASSKWKVATGMNTEAFF. DNA of the CDR3: TGTGCCAGCAGCAAATGGAAGGTAGCTACAGGCATGAACACTGAAGCTTTCTTT. This rearrangement joins TRBV7-9 to TRBJ1-1, with D possibly matching TRBD1 (5 bases). Trimming stripped 5 bases from V and 0 bases from J, with 22 bases between. Germline V gives CDR1 SEHNR, CDR2 FQNEAQ (reference sequence). CDR3 length: 18 amino acids.

The chain recombines TRBV28 with TRBJ2-7; D remains unclear. Trimming stripped 6 bases from V and 2 bases from J, with 17 bases between. This CDR3 spans 15 amino acids. Germline V gene data show CDR1 as MDHEN and CDR2 as SYDVKM. The CDR3 sequence is CASSPPGVTPYEQYF. The CDR3 bases are TGTGCCAGCAGCCCCCCAGGCGTCACCCCCTACGAGCAGTACTTC.

This clonotype was seen repeatedly, ten times or more. The V gene is TRBV29-1, the J gene TRBJ2-7; possibly TRBD1 for D (6 bases). The V end was cut by 7 bases, the J end by 0 bases, with 22 bases between. The CDR3 has 16 amino acids. CDR1 and CDR2 (germline): SQVTM, ANQGSEA. CDR3 loop: CSAPQGRCTHSYEQYV. The CDR3, as DNA: TGCAGCGCACCACAGGGCCGGTGCACCCACTCCTACGAGCAGTACGTC.

Ten or more counts support this clonotype. The CDR3 is CASRQSTVFNYGYTF. As DNA, the CDR3 is TGTGCCAGCAGGCAATCGACAGTGTTTAACTATGGCTACACCTTC. The chain uses TRBV2 and TRBJ1-2; a possible D gene is TRBD1 (5 bases). Trimming removed 6 bases at V and 1 base at J, with 15 bases between. Looked up from germline, CDR1 is SNHLY and CDR2 is FYNNEI. The CDR3 spans 15 residues.

This clonotype has at least ten counts. The V gene is TRBV3-1, the J gene TRBJ1-1; no firm D call. From germline, CDR1 is LGHDT and CDR2 YNNKEL (reference sequence). V dropped 6 bases and J dropped 1 base, with 6 bases sitting between them. This CDR3 contains 12 residues. The CDR3 DNA reads TGTGCCAGCAGTGTCCAGAACACTGAAGCTTTCTTT. It specifies CASSVQNTEAFF.

This clonotype came up many times. The chain has TRBV6-5 and TRBJ2-7; D is possibly TRBD1 (7 bases). CDR1 is MNHEY, CDR2 SVGAGI, per germline. CDR3 length equals 14 residues. With 4 bases removed from V and 5 bases from J, the gap between germline ends came to 15 bases. Here the CDR3 DNA reads TGTGCCAGCAGTTCCACGACAGGGAGGCACGAGCAGTACTTC. Amino acid sequence: CASSSTTGRHEQYF.

The genes are TRBV20-1 and TRBJ2-1; either TRBD1 or TRBD2 may fit D (7 bases each). From germline, CDR1 is DFQATT and CDR2 SNEGSKA (reference sequence). V was trimmed by 5 bases and J by 9 bases, leaving 11 bases between them. The CDR3 covers 11 residues. CDR3 bases: TGCAGTGCTGCAGGGGGGGGTGAGCAGTTCTTC. Encoded protein: CSAAGGGEQFF.

This clonotype has a count of ten or more. V and J are TRBV3-1 and TRBJ1-3; D possibly corresponds to TRBD1 (5 bases). The CDR3 length is 15 residues. Trimming took 5 bases from V and 0 from J, leaving 11 bases between them. CDR1 LGHDT and CDR2 YNNKEL come from the germline V gene (reference sequence). CDR3 amino acids: CASSFTGYSGNTIYF. In DNA, the CDR3 is TGTGCCAGCAGCTTTACAGGATACTCTGGAAACACCATATATTTT.

There are a few counts of this clonotype. The chain is built from TRBV4-1 and TRBJ2-7; 12 positions agree with TRBD2. Germline loops: CDR1 MGHRA, CDR2 YSYEKL. The CDR3 sequence is 16 residues long. Trimming took 1 base from V and 2 from J; bases not matched to a gene: 3. The CDR3 loop is CASSQGLAGGTYEQYV. In nucleotides, the CDR3 is TGCGCCAGCAGCCAAGGCCTAGCGGGAGGGACCTACGAGCAGTACGTC.

This clonotype was detected ten times or more. This chain joins TRBV6-1 and TRBJ2-7; 9 bases agree with TRBD1. V trimming: 5 bases; J trimming: 5 bases; junction bases outside the gene matches: 10. CDR1 and CDR2 (germline): MNHNS, SASEGT. The CDR3 spans 15 residues. The CDR3 DNA is TGTGCCAGCAGTTACGGTGGGACAGGGAACAACGAGCAGTACTTC. Amino acids: CASSYGGTGNNEQYF.

In this sample, this clonotype turned up a few times. The chain uses TRBV13 and TRBJ1-2; a possible D gene is TRBD1 (6 bases). V lost 5 bases and J 7 bases, leaving 20 bases between the germline ends. The CDR3 length is 15 residues. Germline V gene data show CDR1 as PRHDT and CDR2 as FYEKMQ (reference sequence). The CDR3 DNA reads as TGTGCCAGCAGCCTCACAAACTACAGGGCAGGTGGCTACACCTTC. Translating gives CASSLTNYRAGGYTF.